This T cell receptor (beta chain) was recorded in a study of vaccination effects on CD4 cells after COVID-19. Profiled with immunoSEQ multiplex PCR; TCRdb holds only in-frame clones, not every one. The table shows over 50,000 clones, with around 73% occurring only once. As concerns this clone: Its target is unknown.

Germline V gene lookup returns CDR1 SGDLS and CDR2 YYNGEE. V shed 0 bases and J shed 0 bases, with 15 bases lying between them. This CDR3 is 18 amino acids long. Expansion of antigen-specific CD4+ T cells with viral peptide pools was carried out by the ViraFEST assay before sequencing. The culture ran for about 11 days, and then CD4+ T cells were isolated. Participants completed two doses of the BNT162b2 or mRNA-1273 vaccine. The vaccine recipients had no prior SARS-CoV-2 infection, with negative nucleocapsid antibodies. This rearrangement joins TRBV9 to TRBJ2-2; weak D call: TRBD1 (6 bases). The sample was CD4+ T cells from PBMCs cultured with HCoV-229E spike peptides, taken after COVID-19 vaccination. The receptor was isolated from a human donor who received a COVID-19 vaccine. This chain's CDR3 is CASSVGVTGYANTGELFF. The CDR3 DNA is TGTGCCAGCAGCGTAGGGGTGACAGGTTACGCGAACACCGGGGAGCTGTTTTTT.